These 12 T cell receptor beta chains were all obtained from the same sample, sequenced in a study of T cells in Graves' hyperthyroidism and ophthalmopathy. Amplified TCR beta CDR3 regions came from RNA transcripts. The HTBI primer set served for first-round RT-PCR of the TCR CDR3. TCRdb re-called the multiplex PCR reads with MiXCR, one entry per CDR3 protein. Among more than 500,000 distinct CDR3 sequences listed, 12% to 15% were seen once. Sequenced sample: blood. The receptors shown here come from a middle-aged woman with Graves' hyperthyroidism.

This clonotype showed up many times. This rearrangement joins TRBV7-2 to TRBJ1-2; D not resolved. Per the germline V gene, CDR1 is SGHTA and CDR2 is FQGNSA. V gave up 5 bases and J gave up 1 base, with 11 bases separating them. CDR3 length: 14 amino acids. The CDR3 here is CASSARLINYGYTF. The CDR3 region has the DNA TGTGCCAGCAGCGCCCGACTAATTAACTATGGCTACACCTTC.

This clonotype was recorded many times. The chain combines TRBV7-9 with TRBJ2-1; D is unclear. The CDR3 runs to 14 residues. The germline CDR1 and CDR2 sequences are SEHNR and FQNEAQ (reference sequence). V was pared by 5 bases and J by 2 bases, with 10 bases between. CDR3 sequence (DNA): TGTGCCAGCAGCCCCAGCTTAACCTACAATGAGCAGTTCTTC. Protein sequence: CASSPSLTYNEQFF.

This clonotype was detected many times. The chain carries TRBV20-1 and TRBJ2-7; 7 bases match TRBD1. Germline CDR1 and CDR2: DFQATT and SNEGSKA (reference sequence). Losses at the gene ends were 2 bases for V and 2 bases for J; bases not matched to a gene: 3. The CDR3 spans 13 residues. The CDR3 spells CSARLTGTYEQYF. The DNA for the CDR3 is TGCAGTGCTAGATTGACAGGGACCTACGAGCAGTACTTC.

This clonotype appeared many times. The J gene is TRBJ2-5, the V gene TRBV18; 8 nucleotides match TRBD1. Trimming removed 5 bases from V and 5 bases from J; junction bases left unmatched: 10. Looked up from germline, CDR1 is KGHSH and CDR2 is LQKENI. This CDR3 is built from 15 residues. This chain's CDR3 is CASSKGRTGMETQYF. CDR3 DNA sequence: TGTGCCAGCTCAAAAGGGCGGACAGGGATGGAGACCCAGTACTTC.

This clonotype occurred a few times. The chain is built from TRBV15 and TRBJ2-1; TRBD2 is a possible D gene (6 bases). Germline V gene sequence: CDR1 LNHNV, CDR2 YYDKDF (reference sequence). This CDR3 comprises 15 residues. Trimming shortened V by 4 bases and J by 5 bases, and 15 bases separated the two germline ends. The CDR3 protein is CATSTNGGTHNEQFF. CDR3 nucleotide sequence: TGTGCCACCAGCACGAACGGGGGAACCCACAATGAGCAGTTCTTC.

This clonotype was counted at least ten times. V usage is TRBV3-1 and J usage is TRBJ2-2; 10 bases match TRBD2. Germline V gene lookup returns CDR1 LGHDT and CDR2 YNNKEL (reference sequence). V was clipped by 4 bases and J by 1 base; unmatched bases: 6. The CDR3 runs 17 residues. CDR3 DNA: TGTGCCAGCAGCCCAGTTAGCGGGAGGATGAACACCGGGGAGCTGTTTTTT. Translating it yields CASSPVSGRMNTGELFF.

This clonotype was recorded at least ten times. V gene TRBV6-1 combines with J gene TRBJ2-3; TRBD2 matches at 11 bases. The CDR3 extends over 18 amino acids. CDR1 MNHNS and CDR2 SASEGT come from the germline V gene. The V and J ends lost 1 base and 5 bases, in that order; junction bases with no gene match: 11. CDR3 DNA: TGTGCCAGCAGTGAAGGGCTAGCGGGAGGAGGTTTTGTAGATACGCAGTATTTT. Translating it yields CASSEGLAGGGFVDTQYF.

The chain has TRBV10-3 and TRBJ1-1; the match to TRBD1 covers 9 bases. Unmatched junction bases numbered 10, after V lost 6 bases and J lost 2 bases. CDR3 length: 16 residues. The germline V gene encodes CDR1 ENHRY and CDR2 SYGVKD. The CDR3 DNA reads TGTGCCATCAGGGCGACAGGGGGAACTACAAACACTGAAGCTTTCTTT. Its protein is CAIRATGGTTNTEAFF.

Written as DNA, the CDR3 is TGTGCCAGCAGCTCCCCGACTAGCGGGGTGAACACCGGGGAGCTGTTTTTT. Translated, it gives CASSSPTSGVNTGELFF. The V call is TRBV3-1, the J call TRBJ2-2; TRBD2 agrees at 11 bases. Germline V gives CDR1 LGHDT, CDR2 YNNKEL (reference sequence). This CDR3 is 17 amino acids long. After removal of 5 bases from V and 1 base from J, the junction contained 6 bases not matched to a gene.

This clonotype has at least ten counts. The chain uses TRBV20-1 and TRBJ2-7; 16 nucleotides match TRBD2. With 5 bases clipped from V and 7 bases from J, the junction kept 2 bases outside the gene matches. Per germline, CDR1 DFQATT and CDR2 SNEGSKA (reference sequence). The CDR3 is made up of 13 amino acids. CDR3 bases: TGCAGTGCTTTGGGACTAGCGGGAGGGGAGCAGTACTTC. Translating gives CSALGLAGGEQYF.

The table lists this clonotype with a count of one. V usage is TRBV20-1 and J usage is TRBJ2-5; either TRBD1 or TRBD2 may fit D (5 bases each). Germline lookup yields CDR1 DFQATT and CDR2 SNEGSKA (reference sequence). With 1 base removed from V and 4 bases from J, the gap between germline ends came to 10 bases. The CDR3 covers 13 residues. The CDR3 loop reads CSARATGTETQYF. The CDR3 DNA reads as TGCAGTGCTAGAGCTACGGGGACAGAGACCCAGTACTTC.

The V and J genes are TRBV20-1 and TRBJ2-7; TRBD2 matches 13 bases. The CDR3 is 15 residues long. J gave up 6 bases and V 6 bases, and 11 bases lay outside the gene matches. Germline CDR1 reads DFQATT; CDR2 reads SNEGSKA (reference sequence). The CDR3 sequence is CSAPPGLAGPIEQYF. The DNA for the CDR3 is TGCAGTGCCCCACCGGGACTAGCGGGACCCATCGAGCAGTACTTC.